These T cell receptor beta chains were read from a single sample in a study of tumor and adjacent non-tumor tissue in lung cancer. TCRdb called the multiplex PCR reads again in MiXCR, with one record for every CDR3 protein. Of tens of thousands of distinct CDR3 sequences detected, more than 60% appear once; the ten largest clones hold over 9.5%. The sequenced material came from lung tumor tissue. Every receptor here comes from a woman between 50 and 59 years old with non-small cell lung cancer. Both conserved end residues are part of each CDR3. The order of the fields is D gene, clone size, J gene, V gene, CDR3 protein, CDR3 DNA. The D gene is left open where the match is weak. Clone size, where shown, is once, few, many, or a class for clones that have expanded.

TRBD2 NA TRBJ2-7 TRBV10-2 CASTSGSRYEKYF TGCGCCAGCACTAGCGGTAGCCGCTACGAGAAGTACTTC
NA NA TRBJ2-1 TRBV7-9 CASSLTPLHPYSEQFF TGTGCCAGCAGCTTAACACCCCTCCACCCCTACAGTGAGCAGTTCTTC
TRBD1 NA TRBJ2-1 TRBV12-3/TRBV12-4 CTSSQGQGIYNEQFF TGTACCAGCAGTCAGGGACAGGGAATCTACAATGAGCAGTTCTTC
NA NA TRBJ2-1 TRBV6-1 CASSEEEGAYNEQFF TGTGCCAGCAGTGAAGAGGAGGGGGCATACAATGAGCAGTTCTTC
TRBD1 NA TRBJ2-2 TRBV6-1 CVSPGGQDNTEELFF TGTGTCAGCCCTGGGGGACAGGATAACACCGAGGAGCTGTTTTTT
NA many TRBJ1-4 TRBV6-1 CASSLHREEKLFF TGTGCCAGCAGTTTACACAGGGAGGAAAAACTGTTTTTT
TRBD2 few TRBJ2-7 TRBV4-2 CASNHPPSGDSYEQYF TGTGCCAGTAACCACCCCCCTAGCGGGGACTCCTACGAGCAGTACTTC
NA NA TRBJ1-2 TRBV11-2 CASSLEAVSSYGYTF TGTGCCAGCAGCTTAGAGGCAGTTTCGTCCTATGGCTACACCTTC
TRBD1 NA TRBJ2-7 TRBV6-2/TRBV6-3 CASRYYRDSSYEQYF TGTGCCAGCAGATACTATCGGGACAGCTCCTACGAGCAGTACTTC
TRBD2 large TRBJ2-1 TRBV11-1 CASSSGLAGGLQFF TGTGCCAGCAGCTCAGGACTAGCGGGAGGGTTGCAGTTCTTC
NA NA TRBJ2-3 TRBV11-2 CAGNLGIRVETDTQYF TGTGCTGGCAACTTAGGTATAAGGGTTGAGACAGATACGCAGTATTTT
TRBD2 NA TRBJ2-2 TRBV11-2 CVSSLESGGSGEMVF TGTGTCAGCAGTCTAGAAAGCGGGGGTTCCGGGGAGATGGTTTTT
NA medium-sized TRBJ2-1 TRBV29-1 CSVLIQDVYNEQFF TGCAGCGTTCTTATCCAGGACGTTTACAATGAGCAGTTCTTC
NA NA TRBJ2-4 TRBV19 CASSITGAMTKNIQYF TGTGCCAGTAGTATAACGGGGGCTATGACCAAAAACATTCAGTACTTC
NA NA TRBJ2-1 TRBV10-3 CARRGSSYNEQSF TGTGCCAGGCGTGGGAGCTCCTACAATGAGCAGTCCTTC
TRBD1 NA TRBJ2-1 TRBV29-1 CSVSGQEYNELFF TGCAGCGTTTCGGGACAGGAGTACAATGAGCTGTTCTTC
NA NA TRBJ2-3 TRBV28 CVSSGAKDMQYF TGTGTCAGCTCGGGAGCCAAGGATATGCAGTATTTT
NA once TRBJ1-1 TRBV6-5 CTSSYGVANTEAFF TGTACCAGCAGTTACGGGGTGGCGAACACTGAAGCTTTCTTT
NA many TRBJ2-7 TRBV6-5 CASSYGGAPYEQYF TGTGCCAGCAGTTACGGGGGAGCCCCCTACGAGCAGTACTTC
TRBD2 many TRBJ2-5 TRBV12-3/TRBV12-4 CASSLTGGTQYF TGTGCCAGCAGTTTAACGGGGGGGACCCAGTACTTC
NA NA TRBJ2-3 TRBV6-5 CASTPSSEDTQFF TGTGCCAGCACTCCCTCCTCGGAGGATACGCAGTTTTTT
TRBD2 many TRBJ2-1 TRBV6-5 CASSISGSKPYNEQFF TGTGCCAGCAGTATTAGCGGGAGTAAGCCCTACAATGAGCAGTTCTTC
TRBD2 NA TRBJ2-7 TRBV29-1 CKFISGRAIHEQYF TGTAAGTTCATCAGCGGGAGGGCAATCCACGAGCAGTACTTC
TRBD1 many TRBJ1-5 TRBV12-3/TRBV12-4 CASRGQGGNQPQHF TGTGCCAGCAGGGGACAGGGGGGCAATCAGCCCCAGCATTTT
TRBD2 many TRBJ2-2 TRBV14 CASSQGWRESFTGELFF TGTGCCAGCAGCCAAGGTTGGCGGGAGAGCTTCACCGGGGAGCTGTTTTTT
NA once TRBJ2-7 TRBV12-3/TRBV12-4 CASDPAGGQPYEQYF TGTGCCAGCGACCCCGCCGGGGGACAGCCATACGAGCAGTACTTC
NA NA TRBJ1-2 TRBV7-9 CTSSLENVRGGYTF TGTACCAGCAGCTTAGAGAACGTCAGGGGAGGCTACACCTTC
NA few TRBJ1-4 TRBV6-5 CTSTRTGNEKLFF TGTACCAGCACCCGCACTGGGAATGAAAAATTGTTTTTT
NA NA TRBJ1-6 TRBV4-2 CASNPNKGEGGSPLHF TGTGCCAGCAACCCGAACAAGGGGGAGGGTGGTTCACCCCTACACTTT
NA NA TRBJ2-1 TRBV20-1 CNARVRFENEQFF TGCAATGCTAGAGTTAGATTCGAGAATGAGCAGTTCTTC
TRBD2 once TRBJ2-3 TRBV12-3/TRBV12-4 CTSSSGSGSFTVTQYF TGTACCAGCAGTTCAGGTAGCGGGAGTTTCACAGTTACGCAGTATTTT
NA many TRBJ2-2 TRBV27 CASSTGDGGELFF TGTGCCAGCAGCACGGGAGATGGCGGGGAGCTGTTTTTT
TRBD2 NA TRBJ2-7 TRBV11-2 CGSSFGTSLWEQYF TGTGGCAGCAGCTTCGGGACTAGTTTGTGGGAGCAGTATTTC
TRBD2 NA TRBJ2-1 TRBV6-2/TRBV6-3 CVSNDSGLAEGSYNEQFF TGTGTCAGCAACGACAGTGGGCTAGCGGAGGGCTCCTACAATGAGCAGTTCTTC
NA NA TRBJ1-1 TRBV4-2 CASSQAGINTEAIF TGCGCCAGCAGCCAGGCAGGCATCAACACTGAGGCTATCTTT
NA NA TRBJ1-5 TRBV19 CASSPSTWNQPQHF TGTGCCAGTAGTCCCTCGACATGGAATCAGCCCCAGCATTTT
NA NA TRBJ2-1 TRBV11-2 CVSRLGLHNEQFF TGTGTCAGCAGGTTGGGACTGCACAATGAGCAGTTCTTC
TRBD1 NA TRBJ1-6 TRBV11-2 CACSLYRGSSPLHF TGTGCCTGCAGCTTATACAGGGGTAGTTCACCCCTCCACTTT